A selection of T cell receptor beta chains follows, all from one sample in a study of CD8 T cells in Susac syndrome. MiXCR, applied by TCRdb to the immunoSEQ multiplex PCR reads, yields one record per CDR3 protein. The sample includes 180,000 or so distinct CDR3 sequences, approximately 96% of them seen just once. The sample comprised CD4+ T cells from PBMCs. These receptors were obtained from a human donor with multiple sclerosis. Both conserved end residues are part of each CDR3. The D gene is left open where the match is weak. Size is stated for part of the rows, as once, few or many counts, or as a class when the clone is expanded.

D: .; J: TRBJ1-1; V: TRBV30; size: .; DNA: TGTGCCTGGAGTGTAGGGCAGGGGAGTGCGGCTTTCTTT; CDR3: CAWSVGQGSAAFF
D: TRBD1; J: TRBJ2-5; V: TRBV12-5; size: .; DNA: TGTGCTAGTGGAGACAGGGTGGAGACCCAGTACTTC; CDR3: CASGDRVETQYF
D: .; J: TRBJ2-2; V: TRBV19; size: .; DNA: TGTGCCACTAGTCTGAGATTTTCTGGGGAGCTGTTTTTT; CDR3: CATSLRFSGELFF
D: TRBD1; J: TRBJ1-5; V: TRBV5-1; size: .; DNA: TGCGCCAGCAGCCCAGGGACAGGCTCAAATCAGCCCCAGCATTTT; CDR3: CASSPGTGSNQPQHF
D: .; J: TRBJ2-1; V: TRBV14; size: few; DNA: TGTGCCAGCAGCCAGGGGACGGGGTACAATGAGCAGTTCTTC; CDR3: CASSQGTGYNEQFF
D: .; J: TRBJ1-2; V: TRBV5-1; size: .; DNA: TGCGCCAGCAGCTCCGGGACGTCCCTCCTAGGGAGCTATGGCTACACCTTC; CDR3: CASSSGTSLLGSYGYTF
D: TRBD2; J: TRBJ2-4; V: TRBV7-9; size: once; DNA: TGTGCCAGCAGCTTGGGCGGGGGGGCAGGCGACATTCAGTACTTC; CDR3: CASSLGGGAGDIQYF
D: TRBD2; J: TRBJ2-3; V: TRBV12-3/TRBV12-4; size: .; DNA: TGTGCCAGCAGTTTATTTGGCGGGGGGAGAGATACGCAGTATTTT; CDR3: CASSLFGGGRDTQYF
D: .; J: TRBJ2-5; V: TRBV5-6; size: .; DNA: TGTGCCAGCAGGAACATTAGGGGGAACGAGACCCAGTACTTC; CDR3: CASRNIRGNETQYF
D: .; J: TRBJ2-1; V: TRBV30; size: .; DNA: TGTGCCTGGAGTGTACGGCAGGATAAGCAGTTCTTC; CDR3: CAWSVRQDKQFF
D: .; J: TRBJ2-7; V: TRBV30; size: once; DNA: TGTGCCTGGAGCCGAATGGGGCTAGGCGAGCAGTACTTC; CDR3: CAWSRMGLGEQYF
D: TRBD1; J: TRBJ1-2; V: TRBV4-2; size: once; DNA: TGTGCCAGCAGCCAACCGGGACAGGGAAACTATGGCTACACCTTC; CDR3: CASSQPGQGNYGYTF
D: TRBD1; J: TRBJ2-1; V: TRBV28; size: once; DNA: TGTGCCAGCAGTCCCTTGATCCCTATTCAGGGGGAGAGGTACAATGAGCAGTTCTTC; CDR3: CASSPLIPIQGERYNEQFF
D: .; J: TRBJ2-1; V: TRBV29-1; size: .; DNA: .; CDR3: CSVGSGTRRFF
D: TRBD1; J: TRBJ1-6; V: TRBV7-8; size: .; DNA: TGTGCCAGCAGCTTAGTGACAGGGTATGATTCACCCCTCCACTTT; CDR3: CASSLVTGYDSPLHF
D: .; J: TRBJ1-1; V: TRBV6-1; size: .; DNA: TGTGCCAGCAGTGAGAAAAATTTGGACACTGAAGCTTTCTTT; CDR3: CASSEKNLDTEAFF
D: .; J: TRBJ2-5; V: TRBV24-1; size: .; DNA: TGTGCCACCAGTGATGGAGGGGGTTTCCAGTACTTC; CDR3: CATSDGGGFQYF
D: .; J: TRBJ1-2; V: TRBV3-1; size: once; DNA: TGTGCCAGCAGCCAAAGGGGGGGTCCTGACAGGAACTATGGCTACACCTTC; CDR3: CASSQRGGPDRNYGYTF
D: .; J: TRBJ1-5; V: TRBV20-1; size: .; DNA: TGCAGTGCTAGAGATAACGGCGGGCAGGGTCAGCCCCAGCATTTT; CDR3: CSARDNGGQGQPQHF
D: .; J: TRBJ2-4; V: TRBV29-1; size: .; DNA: TGCAGCGTTGCAAATGACATTCAGTACTTC; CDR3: CSVANDIQYF